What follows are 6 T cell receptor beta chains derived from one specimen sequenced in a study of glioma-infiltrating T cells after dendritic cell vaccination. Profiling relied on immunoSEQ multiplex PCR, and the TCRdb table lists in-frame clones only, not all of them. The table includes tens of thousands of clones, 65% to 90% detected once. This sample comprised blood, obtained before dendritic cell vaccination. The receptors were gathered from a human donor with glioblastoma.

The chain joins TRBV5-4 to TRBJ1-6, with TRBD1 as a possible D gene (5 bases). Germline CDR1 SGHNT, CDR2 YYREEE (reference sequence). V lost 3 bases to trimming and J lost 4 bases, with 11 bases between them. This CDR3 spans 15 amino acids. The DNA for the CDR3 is TGTGCCAGCAGCTACGGGGGGGGGTATAATTCACCCCTCCACTTT. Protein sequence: CASSYGGGYNSPLHF. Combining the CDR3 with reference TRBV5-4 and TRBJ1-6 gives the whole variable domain ETGVTQSPTHLIKTRGQQVTLRCSSQSGHNTVSWYQQALGQGPQFIFQYYREEENGRGNFPPRFSGLQFPNYSSELNVNALELDDSALYLCASSYGGGYNSPLHFGNGTRLTVT.

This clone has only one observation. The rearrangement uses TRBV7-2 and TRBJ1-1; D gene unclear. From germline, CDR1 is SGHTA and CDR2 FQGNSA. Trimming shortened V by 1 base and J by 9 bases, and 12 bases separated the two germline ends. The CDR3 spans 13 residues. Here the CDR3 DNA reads TGTGCCAGCAGCTTAGGAGAAGCGCGCCAAGCTTTCTTT. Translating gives CASSLGEARQAFF.

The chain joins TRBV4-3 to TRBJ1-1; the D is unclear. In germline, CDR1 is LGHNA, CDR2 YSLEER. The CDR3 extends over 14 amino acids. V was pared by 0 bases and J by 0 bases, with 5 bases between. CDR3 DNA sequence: TGCGCCAGCAGCCAAGACAGATTGAACACTGAAGCTTTCTTT. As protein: CASSQDRLNTEAFF.

This chain's CDR3 is CASSPGLAGAYEQYF. CDR3 DNA sequence: TGTGCCAGCAGCCCCGGACTAGCGGGGGCTTACGAGCAGTACTTC. V and J are TRBV6-6 and TRBJ2-7; 13 bases align to TRBD2. The CDR3 contains 15 residues. The germline CDR1 and CDR2 sequences are MNHNY and SVGAGI (reference sequence). V lost 6 bases, J lost 4 bases, and 6 bases stayed unmatched.

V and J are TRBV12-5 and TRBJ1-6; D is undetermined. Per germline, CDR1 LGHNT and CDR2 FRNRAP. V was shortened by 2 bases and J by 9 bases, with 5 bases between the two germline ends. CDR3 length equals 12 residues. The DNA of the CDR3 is TGTGCTAGTGGTTTGAGCCGTTCACCCCTCCACTTT. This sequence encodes CASGLSRSPLHF.

Written as DNA, the CDR3 is TGTGCCAGCAGCTTAACATACCGCCTGGAGGGAACTAATGAAAAACTGTTTTTT. Encoded protein: CASSLTYRLEGTNEKLFF. V gene TRBV7-2 combines with J gene TRBJ1-4; D ambiguous. This CDR3 has 18 amino acids. Germline V gives CDR1 SGHTA, CDR2 FQGNSA. Deletions cut 2 bases from V and 1 base from J, with 17 bases between. Based on the CDR3 plus reference TRBV7-2 and TRBJ1-4, the full variable domain is GAGVSQSPSNKVTEKGKDVELRCDPISGHTALYWYRQSLGQGLEFLIYFQGNSAPDKSGLPSDRFSAERTGGSVSTLTIQRTQQEDSAVYLCASSLTYRLEGTNEKLFFGSGTQLSVL.